This is a list of T cell receptor beta chains from one sample in a study of shared clonotypes between healthy human individuals. TCRdb's copy holds only in-frame clones and misses some; the assay was immunoSEQ multiplex PCR. The sample includes hundreds of thousands of clones, just over 75% of them seen just once. The material sequenced was PBMCs. The receptors stem from a woman aged 40 to 50 in good health. Some clones in this sample may be carry-over from other donors' samples. The CDR3 runs from the conserved cysteine through the conserved F or W. A D gene is named only where the DNA matches it firmly. Size tells how often a clone was seen (once, few, many) or the class of an expanded clone, and some rows leave it out.

V	J	D	size	DNA	CDR3
TRBV6-6	TRBJ2-5	TRBD2	once	TGTGCCAGCAGTTACTCGACACTAGCGGGAGAGACCCAGTACTTC	CASSYSTLAGETQYF
TRBV7-3	TRBJ2-1	NA	once	TGTGCCAGCAGCTCACCGTCAGTGTCGGGTGAGCAGTTCTTC	CASSSPSVSGEQFF
TRBV9	TRBJ1-4	NA	NA	TGTGCCAGCTCAGGACGGTTTAATGAAAAACTGTTTTTT	CASSGRFNEKLFF
TRBV18	TRBJ1-2	NA	NA	TGTGCCAGCTCACCACCAGCAGGGCGGGGCTACACCTTC	CASSPPAGRGYTF
TRBV5-4	TRBJ2-3	TRBD2	NA	TGTGCCAGCAGCCAGGGCGGGGGTAGCACAGATACGCAGTATTTT	CASSQGGGSTDTQYF
TRBV5-4	TRBJ2-1	TRBD2	NA	TGTGCCAGCAGCTTGGCCCGCACTAGCGGCAATGAGCAGTTCTTC	CASSLARTSGNEQFF
TRBV7-9	TRBJ2-7	NA	NA	TGTGCCTCCCAAGGACAAAGCTCCTACGAGCAGTACTTC	CASQGQSSYEQYF
TRBV6-4	TRBJ2-1	TRBD2	NA	TGTGCCAGCAGTGAACTAGCGGGATCGTACAATGAGCAGTTCTTC	CASSELAGSYNEQFF
TRBV6-1	TRBJ1-1	NA	NA	TGTGCCAGCAGGCCCGGACGGCCATACACTGAAGCTTTCTTT	CASRPGRPYTEAFF
TRBV2	TRBJ2-7	NA	once	TGTGCCAGCAGTGGGGGGGACTCCTACGAGCAGTACTTC	CASSGGDSYEQYF
TRBV5-4	TRBJ2-5	NA	NA	TGTGCCAGCAGCTTTGATTGGTCAGAAGAGACCCAGTACTTC	CASSFDWSEETQYF
TRBV19	TRBJ1-1	NA	NA	TGTGCCAGTAGTATCTCTCCATCGGACGCTTTCTTT	CASSISPSDAFF
TRBV6-4	TRBJ2-7	TRBD2	many	TGTGCCAGCAGTGAAAGCGGGATTGGCGAGCAGTACTTC	CASSESGIGEQYF
TRBV5-1	TRBJ1-1	TRBD1	NA	TGCGCCAGCAGCTTGACGGCCGGGACAGGGGGCACTGAAGCTTTCTTT	CASSLTAGTGGTEAFF
TRBV19	TRBJ1-2	TRBD1	NA	TGTGCCAGTAGTATACCGGCGGGACAGGGAATCTATGGCTACACCTTC	CASSIPAGQGIYGYTF
TRBV18	TRBJ2-3	TRBD1	NA	TGTGCCAGCTCTTGGGGACAGGGGCGAGATACGCAGTATTTT	CASSWGQGRDTQYF
TRBV7-3	TRBJ1-1	NA	many	TGTGCCAGCAGCTTATTGGGGCAGGGCACTGAAGCTTTCTTT	CASSLLGQGTEAFF
TRBV28	TRBJ2-2	NA	NA	TGTGCCAGCCAGGGATCGCCGAACACCGGGGAGCTGTTTTTT	CASQGSPNTGELFF
TRBV5-6	TRBJ2-2	NA	few	TGTGCCAGCAGCTTGGTCGGTCAGATCGATTACACCGGGGAGCTGTTTTTT	CASSLVGQIDYTGELFF
TRBV5-1	TRBJ2-7	NA	NA	TGCGCCAGCAGCTTGGTTGGATACGAGCAGTACTTC	CASSLVGYEQYF
TRBV28	TRBJ2-3	NA	NA	TGTGCCAGCAGACAGGGACGGCCAAATACGCAGTATTTT	CASRQGRPNTQYF
TRBV28	TRBJ1-2	TRBD1	NA	TGTGCCAGCTTCGGACAGGGAGAAAACTATGGCTACACCTTC	CASFGQGENYGYTF
TRBV30	TRBJ2-3	TRBD2	NA	TGTGCCTGGAGAGCACTTAGCGGGAGGGCCAATACGCAGTATTTT	CAWRALSGRANTQYF
TRBV10-3	TRBJ2-3	NA	NA	TGTGCCATCAGTGAGGCAAATTCGGCGCAGTATTTT	CAISEANSAQYF
TRBV28	TRBJ2-5	TRBD2	NA	TGTGCCAGCAGTTCTGGACTAGCGGGAGGTGAGACCCAGTACTTC	CASSSGLAGGETQYF
TRBV5-1	TRBJ1-1	TRBD1	NA	TGCGCCAGCTCCGGGACAGCAAACACTGAAGCTTTCTTT	CASSGTANTEAFF
TRBV19	TRBJ1-5	NA	many	TGTGCCAGTAGTACCTCGGGGGATAACAATCAGCCCCAGCATTTT	CASSTSGDNNQPQHF
TRBV6-6	TRBJ1-1	NA	NA	TGTGCCAGCAGTTACTCGGAGGGGGGCACTGAAGCTTTCTTT	CASSYSEGGTEAFF
TRBV2	TRBJ1-2	NA	NA	TGTGCCAGCACTACATCTAACTATGGCTACACCTTC	CASTTSNYGYTF
TRBV4-3	TRBJ1-1	TRBD1	NA	TGCGCCAGCAGCCGAGGACAGGGCAACACTGAAGCTTTCTTT	CASSRGQGNTEAFF
TRBV28	TRBJ1-2	TRBD1	once	TGTGCCAGCAGGCCGACAGGGGTATACAGCTACACCTTC	CASRPTGVYSYTF
TRBV29-1	TRBJ2-5	TRBD2	NA	TGCAGCGTTGAGAATGTAGCGGGGGGCTGGGGTACCCAGTACTTC	CSVENVAGGWGTQYF
TRBV7-7	TRBJ2-5	TRBD1	NA	TGTGCCAGCAGACAAGGGACAGGGGGCGTAGAGACCCAGTACTTC	CASRQGTGGVETQYF
TRBV28	TRBJ2-1	NA	NA	TGTGCCAGCAGTTTGCTTGGAGGGCGCAATGAGCAGTTCTTC	CASSLLGGRNEQFF
TRBV6-5	TRBJ1-5	NA	NA	TGTGCCAGCAGTTACCCCGACGGATCGAGCAATCAGCCCCAGCATTTT	CASSYPDGSSNQPQHF
TRBV28	TRBJ2-3	TRBD2	NA	TGTGCCAGCAGCCGACTAGCGTTCGGGCCCTCCGATACGCAGTATTTT	CASSRLAFGPSDTQYF
TRBV28	TRBJ2-6	TRBD2	few	TGTGCCAGCAGTAGCGGGAGCGTTGGCTCTGGGGCCAACGTCCTGACTTTC	CASSSGSVGSGANVLTF
TRBV19	TRBJ1-1	NA	NA	TGTGCCAGTAGTATTCTAGCCGCGGAAAACACTGAAGCTTTCTTT	CASSILAAENTEAFF
TRBV30	TRBJ1-2	NA	NA	TGTGCCTGGAGTGTCCCAGGTCCCCGAAACTATGGCTACACCTTC	CAWSVPGPRNYGYTF
TRBV29-1	TRBJ2-1	TRBD2	NA	TGCAGCGTTGGGGGACTAGCGGGAGTTACGCGCTCCTACAATGAGCAGTTCTTC	CSVGGLAGVTRSYNEQFF
TRBV29-1	TRBJ2-3	TRBD1	NA	TGCAGCGCCGAGACAGGGACGAATACGCAGTATTTT	CSAETGTNTQYF
TRBV7-6	TRBJ2-1	NA	NA	TGTGCCAGCAGCTTAGTAGCGGCCCCCTCCAATGAGCAGTTCTTC	CASSLVAAPSNEQFF
TRBV5-1	TRBJ1-3	TRBD1	few	TGCGCCAGCAGCTTGGACAGGGGGGCCGGAAACACCATATATTTT	CASSLDRGAGNTIYF